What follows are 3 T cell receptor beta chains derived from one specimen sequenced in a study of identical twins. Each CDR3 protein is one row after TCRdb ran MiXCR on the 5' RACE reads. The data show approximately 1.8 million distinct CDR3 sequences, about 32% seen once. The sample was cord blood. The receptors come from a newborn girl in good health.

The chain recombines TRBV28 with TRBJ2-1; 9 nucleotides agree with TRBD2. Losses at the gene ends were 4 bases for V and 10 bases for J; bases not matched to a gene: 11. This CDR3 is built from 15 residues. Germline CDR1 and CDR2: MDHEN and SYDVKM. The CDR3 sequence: CASSSLAGTFYEQFF. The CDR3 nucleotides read TGTGCCAGCAGTTCCCTAGCGGGAACGTTCTACGAGCAGTTCTTC. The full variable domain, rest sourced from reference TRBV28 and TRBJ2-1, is DVKVTQSSRYLVKRTGEKVFLECVQDMDHENMFWYRQDPGLGLRLIYFSYDVKMKEKGDIPEGYSVSREKKERFSLILESASTNQTSMYLCASSSLAGTFYEQFFGPGTRLTVL.

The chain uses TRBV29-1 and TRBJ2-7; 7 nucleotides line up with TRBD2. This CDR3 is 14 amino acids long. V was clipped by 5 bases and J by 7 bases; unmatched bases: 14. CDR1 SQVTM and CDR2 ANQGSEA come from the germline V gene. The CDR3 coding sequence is TGCAGCGTTTTAGCGGGCCCCTGGTTCAATGAGCAGTACTTC. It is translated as CSVLAGPWFNEQYF.

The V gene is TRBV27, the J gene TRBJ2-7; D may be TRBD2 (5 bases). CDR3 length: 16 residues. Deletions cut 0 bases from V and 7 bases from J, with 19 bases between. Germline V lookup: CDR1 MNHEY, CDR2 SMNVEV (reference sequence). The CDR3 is CASSLSVSGSYNEQYF. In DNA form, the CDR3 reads TGTGCCAGCAGTTTATCGGTCAGCGGATCCTACAATGAGCAGTACTTC.